These T cell receptor beta chains were read from a single sample in a study of T cell responses to AZD1222 COVID-19 vaccine. TCRdb's table, derived via immunoSEQ multiplex PCR, lists solely in-frame clones and lacks some. The table shows fewer than 90,000 clones, with more than 70% occurring only once. Here the sequenced sample was peripheral blood, taken 28 days after the second AZD1222 dose. The receptors were gathered from an adult who received the AZD1222 COVID-19 vaccine. CDR3s leave out the opening cysteine and the closing phenylalanine or tryptophan. Fields, in order: J gene, V gene, CDR3 protein.

J: TRBJ1-1; V: TRBV5-1; CDR3: ASSLFIDSREAF
J: TRBJ1-6; V: TRBV7-9; CDR3: ASSHGRGYNSPLH
J: TRBJ2-7; V: TRBV2; CDR3: ASSEARIYEQY
J: TRBJ2-2; V: TRBV6-2/TRBV6-3; CDR3: ASSYGGTNTGELF
J: TRBJ2-7; V: TRBV6-5; CDR3: ASSAAHGYEQY
J: TRBJ1-1; V: TRBV10-3; CDR3: AIRPGQGRELNTEAF
J: TRBJ2-1; V: TRBV2; CDR3: ASSRLAGDNEQF
J: TRBJ1-1; V: TRBV7-2; CDR3: ASSLEVARENTEAF
J: TRBJ2-2; V: TRBV3-1/TRBV3-2; CDR3: ASSQDPGAFGELF
J: TRBJ1-2; V: TRBV6-4; CDR3: ASSLMVGAAYGYT
J: TRBJ1-6; V: TRBV4-3; CDR3: ASSRRGLGYNSPLH
J: TRBJ2-7; V: TRBV11-2; CDR3: ASSLAGASYEQY
J: TRBJ2-5; V: TRBV21-1; CDR3: ALHPQGEETQY
J: TRBJ1-2; V: TRBV4-2; CDR3: ASSQDASRAGYT
J: TRBJ1-5; V: TRBV10-3; CDR3: ASSPRGWAYSNQPQH
J: TRBJ1-4; V: TRBV7-8; CDR3: ASSTGGTTPNEKLF